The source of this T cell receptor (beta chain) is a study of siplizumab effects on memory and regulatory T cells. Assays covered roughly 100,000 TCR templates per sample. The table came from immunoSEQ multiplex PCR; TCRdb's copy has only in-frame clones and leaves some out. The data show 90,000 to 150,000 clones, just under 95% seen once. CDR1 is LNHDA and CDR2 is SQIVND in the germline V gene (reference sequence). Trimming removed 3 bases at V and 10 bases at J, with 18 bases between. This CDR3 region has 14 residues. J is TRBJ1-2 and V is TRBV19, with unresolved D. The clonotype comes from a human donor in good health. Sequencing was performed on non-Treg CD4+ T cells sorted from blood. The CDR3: CASSMVPVGSSYTF. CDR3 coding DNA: TGTGCCAGTAGTATGGTGCCAGTTGGATCGTCCTACACCTTC.